This T cell receptor (beta chain) emerged from a study of cytomegalovirus exposure and HLA in healthy donors. Study observations and caveats: Despite most TCR sequences being rare, some public TCRs occurred in many donors. One variant, a missense change in DCLRE1C, was linked in a later analysis to TCR beta V- and J-gene trimming.

V lost 4 bases and J lost 0, with 9 bases in between. There are 15 residues in the CDR3. Germline CDR1 reads LNHNV; CDR2 reads YYDKDF (reference sequence). PCR primers comprised 60 Vbeta and 13 Jbeta primers. This table comes from immunoSEQ multiplex PCR, and its TCRdb copy is limited to in-frame clones, with some not included. This sample's table has about 130,000 clones. Points on this clone: Its antigen is not known.

This TCR derives from a young man in good health and CMV-seronegative. The chain uses TRBV15 and TRBJ2-2; no reliable D call. Sequenced material: PBMCs. CDR3 sequence: CATSMERANTGELFF. CDR3 DNA sequence: TGTGCCACCAGCATGGAACGGGCGAACACCGGGGAGCTGTTTTTT.